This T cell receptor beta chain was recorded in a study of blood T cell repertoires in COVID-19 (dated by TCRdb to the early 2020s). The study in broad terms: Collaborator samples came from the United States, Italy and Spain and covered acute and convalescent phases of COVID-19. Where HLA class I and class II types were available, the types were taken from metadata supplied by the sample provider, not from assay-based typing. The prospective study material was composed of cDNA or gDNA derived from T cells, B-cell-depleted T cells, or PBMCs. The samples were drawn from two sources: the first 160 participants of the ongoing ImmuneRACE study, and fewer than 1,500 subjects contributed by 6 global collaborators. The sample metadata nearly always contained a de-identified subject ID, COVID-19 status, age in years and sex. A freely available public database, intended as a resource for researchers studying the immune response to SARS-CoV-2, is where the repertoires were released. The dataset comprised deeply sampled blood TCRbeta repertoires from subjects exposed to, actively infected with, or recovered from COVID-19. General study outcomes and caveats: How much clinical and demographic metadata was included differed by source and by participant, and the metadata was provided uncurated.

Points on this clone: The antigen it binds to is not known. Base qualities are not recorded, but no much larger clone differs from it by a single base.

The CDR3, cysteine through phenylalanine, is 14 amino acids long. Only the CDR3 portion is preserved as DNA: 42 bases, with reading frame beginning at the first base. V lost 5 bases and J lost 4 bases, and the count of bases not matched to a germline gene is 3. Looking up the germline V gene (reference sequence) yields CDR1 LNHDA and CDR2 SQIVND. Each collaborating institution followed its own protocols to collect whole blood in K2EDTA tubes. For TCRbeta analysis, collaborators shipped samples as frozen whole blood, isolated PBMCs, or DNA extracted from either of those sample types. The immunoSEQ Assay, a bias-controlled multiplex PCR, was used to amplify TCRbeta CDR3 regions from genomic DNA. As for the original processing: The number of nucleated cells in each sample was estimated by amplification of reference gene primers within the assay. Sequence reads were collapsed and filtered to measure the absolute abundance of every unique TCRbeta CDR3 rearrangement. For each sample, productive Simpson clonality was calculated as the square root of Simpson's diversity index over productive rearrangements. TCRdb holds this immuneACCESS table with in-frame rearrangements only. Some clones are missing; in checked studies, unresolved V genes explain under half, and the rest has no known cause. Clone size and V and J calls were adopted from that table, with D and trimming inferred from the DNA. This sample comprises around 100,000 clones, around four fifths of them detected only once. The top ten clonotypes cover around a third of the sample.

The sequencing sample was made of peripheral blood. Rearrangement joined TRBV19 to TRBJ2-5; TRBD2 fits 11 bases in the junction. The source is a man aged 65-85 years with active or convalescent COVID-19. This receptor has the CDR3 CASSLGTSGETQYF. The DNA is TGTGCCAGTAGTCTCGGGACTAGCGGAGAGACCCAGTACTTC.